This T cell receptor beta chain was found in a study of T-cell reconstitution after alpha-beta-depleted transplantation in children. Study findings and constraints: A year post-transplant, T-cell counts and diversity derived mostly from newly produced T cells. Reports say that about two months after transplant, the alpha-beta T cells came out of several hundred graft clones that had expanded. For some patients, TCRbeta diversity was high at day 60 because of recipient T cells and thymic progenitors that survived.

Preparation of the TCRbeta library used unique molecular identifiers. TCRdb processed the PCR reads anew with MiXCR; each CDR3 protein has one entry. The sample records hundreds of thousands of distinct CDR3 sequences, less than 20% being singletons. CDR3 length: 13 residues. The V gene lost 5 bases and the J gene lost 6 bases, with 11 bases spanning the gap. Germline CDR1 SGHRS, CDR2 YFSETQ. In this sample, this clonotype turned up a few times. Antigen: not known. This chain uses TRBV5-1 with TRBJ2-2; tentatively, D is TRBD2 (6 bases). The source material was PBMCs, mostly from graft donor cells, sampled 360 days after TCRalphabeta/CD19-depleted stem cell transplant. The sequence came from a male patient between 10 and 17 years old who had a stem cell transplant for acute lymphoblastic leukemia, so the T cells may come from the graft donor. The CDR3 sequence is CASSGGSPGELFF. The CDR3 DNA sequence: TGCGCCAGCAGTGGAGGGTCACCCGGGGAGCTGTTTTTT.